This TCR beta chain came from a study of cytomegalovirus exposure and HLA in healthy donors. This clone showed up just a few times. Its antigen is currently unknown. Use of 60 Vbeta and 13 Jbeta primers characterized the PCR. TCRdb's copy holds only in-frame clones and misses some; the assay was immunoSEQ multiplex PCR. This table has under 150,000 clones, about 9.1% appearing once. V was clipped by 4 bases and J by 5 bases; unmatched bases: 3. The CDR3 runs to 15 residues. Germline V lookup: CDR1 PRHDT, CDR2 FYEKMQ (reference sequence). Study-level findings and limits: TCR beta V- and J-gene trimming, according to a later analysis, was linked to a missense DCLRE1C variant. According to a later analysis, most TCR beta chains associated with CMV appeared HLA-restricted.

The TCR originated in a woman aged 40 to 50 in good health and CMV-seropositive. The specimen sequenced was PBMCs. This chain joins TRBV13 and TRBJ2-1, with 12 positions matching TRBD2. The chain's CDR3 is CASSWGLAGNNEQFF. The DNA for the CDR3 is TGTGCCAGCAGCTGGGGACTAGCGGGTAACAATGAGCAGTTCTTC.